These 24 T cell receptor beta chains were sequenced from one sample in a study of sequential checkpoint blockade in melanoma. The table came from immunoSEQ multiplex PCR; TCRdb's copy has only in-frame clones and leaves some out. The table records about 1,700 clones, roughly 20% of them present only once. The treatment denotes: randomized to nivolumab then ipilimumab (arm A) or the reverse (arm B). The sequencing used tumor tissue (inferred from file names), collected from a patient given nivolumab and ipilimumab in sequence. These receptors were taken from a human donor with melanoma.

This clone is medium-sized. J is TRBJ2-2 and V is TRBV11-3; D not certain. The V end was cut by 3 bases, the J end by 5 bases, with 10 bases between. Germline V gene data show CDR1 as SGHNT and CDR2 as YENEEA. This CDR3 has 14 residues. The CDR3 DNA sequence: TGTGCCAGCAGCTTGTTACTCGAGACCGGGGAGCTGTTTTTT. It codes for CASSLLLETGELFF.

This rearrangement joins TRBV28 to TRBJ2-3; the D gene could be TRBD1 or TRBD2 (6 bases each). Germline V lookup: CDR1 MDHEN, CDR2 SYDVKM. Trimming took 2 bases from V and 3 from J, leaving 12 bases between them. This CDR3 contains 15 residues. CDR3 DNA sequence: TGTGCCAGCAGTTTAGGCCAGGGGAGGACAGATACGCAGTATTTT. It is translated as CASSLGQGRTDTQYF.

The CDR3 DNA follows: TGCGCCAGCAGCCAAGTTGGGTTCGGCTACGAGCAGTACTTC. The encoded protein is CASSQVGFGYEQYF. The chain links TRBV1 to TRBJ2-7. TRBV1 is reported as a pseudogene. The CDR3 spans 14 residues.

The chain links TRBV18 to TRBJ2-5; D remains unclear. Germline CDR1 reads KGHSH; CDR2 reads LQKENI. The CDR3 consists of 14 residues. V lost 2 bases to trimming and J lost 2 bases, with 9 bases between them. CDR3 loop: CASSPARLQETQYF. CDR3 DNA sequence: TGTGCCAGCTCACCAGCTCGGCTTCAAGAGACCCAGTACTTC.

Relative to its sample, this clone is large. This chain connects TRBV19 to TRBJ1-1; the D gene is possibly TRBD1 (5 bases). The CDR3 is 14 amino acids. The V gene lost 6 bases and the J gene lost 2 bases, with 13 bases spanning the gap. Germline CDR1 LNHDA, CDR2 SQIVND (reference sequence). The DNA for the CDR3 is TGTGCCAGTAGGTTGGCAGGGCTCAACACTGAAGCTTTCTTT. It specifies CASRLAGLNTEAFF.

This clone was seen more than once but under ten times. This chain joins TRBV28 and TRBJ1-1; 7 bases agree with TRBD1. Trimming at V came to 6 bases and at J to 4 bases, leaving 11 bases not matched to a gene. The germline gives CDR1 MDHEN, CDR2 SYDVKM. The CDR3 covers 15 residues. CDR3 loop: CASRVTGAGGTEAFF. DNA for the CDR3: TGTGCCAGCAGGGTAACCGGAGCAGGGGGCACTGAAGCTTTCTTT.

This sequence joins TRBV28 and TRBJ1-5; TRBD1 agrees at 9 bases. V lost 5 bases to trimming and J lost 1 base; unmatched junction nucleotides: 3. CDR1 MDHEN and CDR2 SYDVKM come from the germline V gene. The CDR3 runs to 15 residues. The chain's CDR3 is CASSKQGASNQPQHF. In DNA form, the CDR3 reads TGTGCCAGCAGTAAACAGGGGGCGAGCAATCAGCCCCAGCATTTT.

This clone was observed a few times. The chain employs TRBV28 and TRBJ1-4, with unresolved D. This CDR3 comprises 19 residues. V was cut by 4 bases and J by 8 bases, with 29 bases left in between. CDR1 and CDR2 (germline): MDHEN, SYDVKM. In DNA form, the CDR3 reads TGTGCCAGCAGTTCCCGATACTATGAGAAGTCGATTCGTCGGGAAAAACTGTTTTTT. Protein product: CASSSRYYEKSIRREKLFF.

The chain uses TRBV19 and TRBJ2-6, with D possibly matching TRBD1 (6 bases). Per germline, CDR1 LNHDA and CDR2 SQIVND (reference sequence). The CDR3 totals 15 residues. V lost 5 bases and J lost 5, with 13 bases in between. CDR3 DNA sequence: TGTGCCAGTAGTTTAAACAGGGATCGGGCCAACGTCCTGACTTTC. Its protein is CASSLNRDRANVLTF.

V usage is TRBV5-1 and J usage is TRBJ2-3; D ambiguous. The CDR3 is 16 residues long. Deletions cut 0 bases from V and 6 bases from J, with 17 bases between. Germline CDR1 reads SGHRS; CDR2 reads YFSETQ. CDR3 in amino acids: CASSLAGRTPPDTQYF. Written as DNA, the CDR3 is TGCGCCAGCAGCTTGGCCGGCAGAACCCCCCCCGATACGCAGTATTTT.

Only a few counts were recorded for this clone. The chain has TRBV6-8 and TRBJ1-1, with D perhaps TRBD1 (6 bases). Trimming removed 6 bases at V and 1 base at J, with 12 bases between. The length of the CDR3 is 14 residues. The germline gives CDR1 MNHGY, CDR2 SAAAGT. CDR3 nucleotides: TGTGCCAGCAGGGCGGGGACAACGAACACTGAAGCTTTCTTT. Residues: CASRAGTTNTEAFF.

This chain links TRBV19 with TRBJ1-5; no clear D. The CDR3 runs 14 residues. The V end lost 7 bases, the J end lost 5 bases, and 15 bases lay between the germline ends. CDR1 and CDR2 from the germline V gene are LNHDA and SQIVND (reference sequence). CDR3 region: CASTNDKNYQPQHF. CDR3 DNA sequence: TGTGCCAGTACTAACGACAAGAATTATCAGCCCCAGCATTTT.

This clone has more than one count but fewer than ten. The gene calls are TRBV6-8 and TRBJ2-5, with 8 bases matching TRBD2. Germline assignment: CDR1 MNHGY and CDR2 SAAAGT. The CDR3 contains 16 residues. V shed 2 bases, J shed 7 bases, and the junction held 12 bases outside the gene matches. CDR3 in amino acids: CASSYGRGAAPRTQYF. For the CDR3, the DNA is TGTGCCAGCAGTTACGGGCGGGGGGCCGCCCCTCGGACCCAGTACTTC.

This clone rates as large. The chain has TRBV15 and TRBJ2-7; D gene ambiguous. There are 17 residues in the CDR3. V shed 0 bases and J shed 3 bases, with 18 bases lying between them. Germline V CDR1 and CDR2: LNHNV, YYDKDF (reference sequence). This CDR3 is CATSRDQSASPYYEQYF. The CDR3 coding sequence is TGTGCCACCAGCAGAGATCAATCGGCAAGCCCCTACTACGAGCAGTACTTC.

V usage is TRBV15 and J usage is TRBJ2-2; D assignment may be TRBD1 or TRBD2 (5 bases each). This CDR3 has 14 residues. The V gene lost 5 bases and the J gene lost 9 bases, with 16 bases spanning the gap. From germline, CDR1 is LNHNV and CDR2 YYDKDF (reference sequence). The CDR3 is CATSVRGTNRELFF. The DNA for the CDR3 is TGTGCCACCAGCGTTCGGGGCACAAACCGGGAGCTGTTTTTT.

In its sample, this clone ranks as medium-sized. This rearrangement joins TRBV12-2 to TRBJ2-3; the D call of TRBD2 is as the table states it, not checked on the DNA. TRBV12-2 is a known pseudogene. This CDR3 region has 16 residues. CDR3 sequence: CGPGRASARGTDTQYF. The DNA for the CDR3 is TGTGGTCCTGGGCGGGCTAGCGCCAGGGGCACAGATACGCAGTATTTT.

This clone was counted a single time. The chain is built from TRBV14 and TRBJ2-2; D not certain. The V end lost 0 bases, the J end lost 7 bases, and 9 bases lay between the germline ends. Germline assignment: CDR1 SGHDN and CDR2 FVKESK. The CDR3 spans 14 residues. The CDR3 spells CASSQDISFGELFF. The CDR3 DNA sequence: TGTGCCAGCAGCCAAGATATTAGCTTCGGGGAGCTGTTTTTT.

This clone is medium-sized by share. This rearrangement joins TRBV6-8 to TRBJ1-1, with TRBD1 as a possible D gene (6 bases). CDR3 length: 13 amino acids. Germline CDR1 reads MNHGY; CDR2 reads SAAAGT. V was trimmed by 5 bases and J by 5 bases, leaving 12 bases between them. Here the CDR3 DNA reads TGTGCCAGCAGTACTGGGACACCGACTGAAGCTTTCTTT. Its translation is CASSTGTPTEAFF.

This clone was observed a handful of times. The chain combines TRBV6-8 with TRBJ2-2; maybe TRBD1 (6 bases). This CDR3 spans 18 amino acids. The V gene's germline CDR1 is MNHGY and CDR2 SAAAGT. V was clipped by 5 bases and J by 1 base, with 20 bases between them. DNA of the CDR3: TGTGCCAGCAGTGTTCGTCCCTTGGACAGTAAGAACACCGGGGAGCTGTTTTTT. Translated: CASSVRPLDSKNTGELFF.

This clone was detected a few times. This chain uses TRBV9 with TRBJ2-1; 7 bases are a match to TRBD1. The CDR3 extends over 17 amino acids. Germline assignment: CDR1 SGDLS and CDR2 YYNGEE. V shed 4 bases and J 2 bases; nucleotides not matched to a gene: 12. The CDR3 DNA reads as TGTGCCAGCAGCCAAGCCGCCGCCGGGACAGCCTACAATGAGCAGTTCTTC. This translates into CASSQAAAGTAYNEQFF.

V gene TRBV18 combines with J gene TRBJ1-1, with D perhaps matching TRBD1 (6 bases). Germline V lookup: CDR1 KGHSH, CDR2 LQKENI. The CDR3 is made up of 15 amino acids. The V and J ends lost 4 bases and 2 bases respectively, with 14 bases between them. CDR3: CASSQSGGGNTEAFF. Written as DNA, the CDR3 is TGTGCCAGCTCACAATCGGGAGGGGGTAACACTGAAGCTTTCTTT.

The chain recombines TRBV19 with TRBJ2-3; 9 nucleotides agree with TRBD1. In germline, CDR1 is LNHDA, CDR2 SQIVND (reference sequence). The CDR3 consists of 14 residues. Trimming removed 5 bases from V and 5 bases from J; junction bases left unmatched: 5. Here the CDR3 DNA reads TGTGCCAGTAGTGAACAGGGGGCGAGAGATACGCAGTATTTT. Protein: CASSEQGARDTQYF.

The rearrangement uses TRBV9 and TRBJ2-3, with D tentatively TRBD2 (6 bases). The CDR3 is 15 amino acids. V shed 4 bases and J shed 2 bases, with 14 bases lying between them. In germline, CDR1 is SGDLS, CDR2 YYNGEE. The CDR3 nucleotides are TGTGCCAGCAGCCCTATAGGCGGGACCACAGATACGCAGTATTTT. This sequence encodes CASSPIGGTTDTQYF.

By share, this clone counts as medium-sized (0.01 to 0.1%). The J gene is TRBJ1-2, the V gene TRBV4-1; D possibly corresponds to TRBD1 (6 bases). The CDR3 covers 14 residues. V gave up 2 bases and J gave up 2 bases, with 9 bases separating them. CDR1 MGHRA and CDR2 YSYEKL come from the germline V gene. The CDR3, as DNA: TGCGCCAGCAGCCAAATCGGGGGCAACTATGGCTACACCTTC. Translated: CASSQIGGNYGYTF.